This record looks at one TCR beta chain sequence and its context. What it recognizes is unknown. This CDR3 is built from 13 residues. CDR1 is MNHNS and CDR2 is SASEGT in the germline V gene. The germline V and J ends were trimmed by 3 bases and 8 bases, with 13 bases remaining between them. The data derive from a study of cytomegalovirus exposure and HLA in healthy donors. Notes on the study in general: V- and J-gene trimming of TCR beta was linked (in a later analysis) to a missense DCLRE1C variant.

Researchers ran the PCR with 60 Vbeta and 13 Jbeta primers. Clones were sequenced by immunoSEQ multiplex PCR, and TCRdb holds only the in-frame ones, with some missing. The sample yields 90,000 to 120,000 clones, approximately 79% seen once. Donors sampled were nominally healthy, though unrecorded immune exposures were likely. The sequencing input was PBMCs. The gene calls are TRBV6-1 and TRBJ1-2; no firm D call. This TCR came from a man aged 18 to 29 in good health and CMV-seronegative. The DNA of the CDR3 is TGTGCCAGCAGTGAGGAGGGAAGTTACGGCTACACCTTC. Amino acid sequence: CASSEEGSYGYTF.